These 11 T cell receptor beta chains originate from one sample sequenced in a study of early stage breast cancer tumors. Using immunoSEQ multiplex PCR, the repertoire was profiled, and TCRdb retains in-frame clones only, with some absent. The table records under 35,000 clones, about 83% of them present only once. The sample was blood. Source of these receptors: a person in their fifties with breast cancer.

This clone has only one observation. V and J are TRBV7-2 and TRBJ1-2; D is ambiguous. V was pared by 3 bases and J by 1 base, with 12 bases between. There are 15 residues in the CDR3. Germline assignment: CDR1 SGHTA and CDR2 FQGNSA. The CDR3 DNA sequence: TGTGCCAGCAGCTTCGAGTGGCAGCTTAACTATGGCTACACCTTC. Its protein product is CASSFEWQLNYGYTF.

This clone is a singleton in its sample. The chain uses TRBV5-1 and TRBJ2-1, with TRBD2 matching over 9 bases. Per germline, CDR1 SGHRS and CDR2 YFSETQ. The trim removed 4 bases at V and 7 bases at J, leaving 6 bases unmatched. This CDR3 spans 14 amino acids. The CDR3 sequence is CASSEAGGWNEQFF. CDR3 bases: TGCGCCAGCAGCGAAGCGGGGGGCTGGAATGAGCAGTTCTTC.

V is TRBV27 and J is TRBJ2-7; 11 nucleotides match TRBD2. With 6 bases clipped from V and 4 bases from J, the junction kept 5 bases outside the gene matches. The CDR3 has 14 amino acids. CDR1 and CDR2 from the germline V gene are MNHEY and SMNVEV (reference sequence). The CDR3 DNA follows: TGTGCCAGCAGCCAGGGACTAGCGGAATACGAGCAGTACTTC. The encoded protein is CASSQGLAEYEQYF.

The chain links TRBV6-5 to TRBJ1-2; 9 positions agree with TRBD1. Germline V gene sequence: CDR1 MNHEY, CDR2 SVGAGI. With V trimmed by 6 bases and J by 4 bases, 3 bases remained unmatched. CDR3 size: 13 residues. The CDR3 nucleotides read TGTGCCAGCAGCCCGGACAGGGGCTATGGCTACACCTTC. This sequence encodes CASSPDRGYGYTF.

The chain has TRBV28 and TRBJ2-5; 9 positions agree with TRBD1. V lost 3 bases to trimming and J lost 5 bases; unmatched junction nucleotides: 10. The CDR3 consists of 16 residues. Per germline, CDR1 MDHEN and CDR2 SYDVKM. CDR3 loop: CASSLDPGQGSETQYF. CDR3 sequence (DNA): TGTGCCAGCAGTTTGGACCCGGGACAGGGTTCGGAGACCCAGTACTTC. Combining the CDR3 with reference TRBV28 and TRBJ2-5 gives the whole variable domain DVKVTQSSRYLVKRTGEKVFLECVQDMDHENMFWYRQDPGLGLRLIYFSYDVKMKEKGDIPEGYSVSREKKERFSLILESASTNQTSMYLCASSLDPGQGSETQYFGPGTRLLVL.

The chain uses TRBV6-6 and TRBJ1-1; D is perhaps TRBD1 (5 bases). The CDR3 has 14 residues. Trimming took 2 bases from V and 4 from J, leaving 11 bases between them. Germline loops: CDR1 MNHNY, CDR2 SVGAGI (reference sequence). CDR3 bases: TGTGCCAGCAGTTACCTACGAGGGACCACTGAAGCTTTCTTT. Amino acid sequence: CASSYLRGTTEAFF.

The J gene is TRBJ2-7, the V gene TRBV2, with TRBD2 matching over 9 bases. CDR3 length equals 15 residues. The ends lost 8 bases at V and 2 bases at J; junction bases unmatched: 10. Germline lookup yields CDR1 SNHLY and CDR2 FYNNEI. The CDR3, as DNA: TGTGCCAGCCTTGGGAGGCTAGCGGGAACCTACGAGCAGTACTTC. It translates to CASLGRLAGTYEQYF.

This chain links TRBV5-4 with TRBJ2-7; D perhaps matches TRBD1 (5 bases). The CDR3 contains 15 residues. V was cut by 4 bases and J by 3 bases, with 17 bases left in between. Germline V gene lookup returns CDR1 SGHNT and CDR2 YYREEE (reference sequence). The CDR3 spells CASSSSRVQVYEQYF. In DNA form, the CDR3 reads TGTGCCAGCAGCAGCTCCAGGGTTCAAGTCTACGAGCAGTACTTC. The full variable domain, with the rest looked up from reference TRBV5-4 and TRBJ2-7, is ETGVTQSPTHLIKTRGQQVTLRCSSQSGHNTVSWYQQALGQGPQFIFQYYREEENGRGNFPPRFSGLQFPNYSSELNVNALELDDSALYLCASSSSRVQVYEQYFGPGTRLTVT.

The rearrangement links TRBV7-8 to TRBJ2-7, with 7 bases aligning to TRBD2. V lost 1 base, J lost 3 bases, and 12 bases stayed unmatched. The length of the CDR3 is 17 residues. Germline CDR1 reads SGHVS; CDR2 reads FQNEAQ. The CDR3 loop is CASSLVPPHRDYYEQYF. DNA of the CDR3: TGTGCCAGCAGCTTAGTGCCCCCTCACCGGGACTACTACGAGCAGTACTTC.

This chain joins TRBV10-2 and TRBJ1-4; possibly TRBD1 for D (6 bases). Looked up from germline, CDR1 is WSHSY and CDR2 is SAAADI. The V and J ends lost 8 bases and 8 bases respectively, with 18 bases between them. The CDR3 loop spans 14 amino acids. The CDR3 loop reads CASATHRDREKLFF. CDR3 nucleotide sequence: TGCGCCAGCGCAACACACAGGGATAGAGAAAAACTGTTTTTT.

This chain joins TRBV7-3 and TRBJ2-1, with D hard to call. The CDR3 runs to 12 residues. Trimming stripped 5 bases from V and 10 bases from J, with 12 bases between. Germline CDR1 reads SGHTA; CDR2 reads FQGTGA. The CDR3 spells CASSADRNEQFF. As DNA, the CDR3 is TGTGCCAGCAGCGCCGACCGGAACGAGCAGTTCTTC.